A selection of T cell receptor beta chains follows, all from one sample in a study of molecular identifiers for immune sequencing clone quantification. TCRdb analysed the PCR reads with MiXCR anew, one entry per CDR3 protein. The sample records approximately 40,000 distinct CDR3 sequences, less than 20% being singletons. Sequencing was done on a sample of naive CD8+ T cells from blood, with Jurkat cell RNA spiked in. The receptors were sampled from a human donor in good health. Some libraries in this study had Jurkat cell RNA spiked in. CDR3s leave out the opening cysteine and the closing phenylalanine or tryptophan. A D gene is named only where the DNA matches it firmly.

V gene: TRBV6-2/TRBV6-3
D gene: .
CDR3 protein: ASSYAADYEQY

V gene: TRBV12-3/TRBV12-4
D gene: .
CDR3 protein: ASSFTGPNEQY

V gene: TRBV19
D gene: .
CDR3 protein: ATSPDGYYEQY

V gene: TRBV19
D gene: .
CDR3 protein: ASDDWAKNIQY

V gene: TRBV4-3
D gene: TRBD2
CDR3 protein: ASSQVWASGYTGELF

V gene: TRBV29-1
D gene: .
CDR3 protein: STTEGGTYEQY

V gene: TRBV12-3/TRBV12-4
D gene: .
CDR3 protein: ASSSPTIENTEAF

V gene: TRBV7-9
D gene: .
CDR3 protein: ASSSAGLVSYEQY

V gene: TRBV19
D gene: .
CDR3 protein: ASSIVVRDTQY

V gene: TRBV9
D gene: TRBD2
CDR3 protein: VSTARSSGIYNEQF

V gene: TRBV7-9
D gene: .
CDR3 protein: ASSGQVDTEAF

V gene: TRBV28
D gene: .
CDR3 protein: ASSRINEQF

V gene: TRBV6-5
D gene: .
CDR3 protein: ASSYSIGSANTGELF

V gene: TRBV7-9
D gene: .
CDR3 protein: ASSLGSQPQH

V gene: TRBV9
D gene: .
CDR3 protein: ASSTRDFGTGELF

V gene: TRBV20-1
D gene: TRBD1
CDR3 protein: SASTGAYTEAF

V gene: TRBV14
D gene: .
CDR3 protein: ASSSPALPGELF

V gene: TRBV7-9
D gene: .
CDR3 protein: ASSPGGDLAKNIQY

V gene: TRBV4-3
D gene: .
CDR3 protein: ASSQDGRENEQF

V gene: TRBV4-3
D gene: TRBD1
CDR3 protein: ASSLRTGGNSPLH

V gene: TRBV15
D gene: .
CDR3 protein: ATSREWGDPFSIEQF

V gene: TRBV5-8
D gene: .
CDR3 protein: ASSLSITEAF

V gene: TRBV15
D gene: .
CDR3 protein: ATSRDYGGRSSNQPQH

V gene: TRBV11-2
D gene: TRBD2
CDR3 protein: ASSFGTSGIYEQY

V gene: TRBV7-9
D gene: TRBD1
CDR3 protein: ASSFTGGRTGELF

V gene: TRBV9
D gene: TRBD2
CDR3 protein: ASSVAPDGRVYEQY

V gene: TRBV4-1
D gene: TRBD1
CDR3 protein: ASSWVTGDEQY

V gene: TRBV5-8
D gene: TRBD1
CDR3 protein: ASSPTGTAYEQY

V gene: TRBV12-3/TRBV12-4
D gene: .
CDR3 protein: ASSLAGVSTDTQY